This T cell receptor (beta chain) was sequenced in a study of T cell responses to AZD1222 COVID-19 vaccine (dated by TCRdb to the early 2020s). About the investigation overall: AZD1222 recipients with second doses at about 4 weeks or about 12 weeks were pooled, because spike-specific TCR depth and breadth did not differ between schedules. TCR sequencing was performed for roughly 250 trial participants, of whom 200 to 220 were given two doses of AZD1222 and approximately 25 were given two doses of MenACWY control vaccine. Trial participants were enrolled by age into subgroups of 18-55, 56-69 and 70-plus years, and 148, 28 and 57 TCR-sequenced participants, respectively, were included in these subgroups. The paper's findings and limits, for the study overall: Only a handful of AZD1222 recipients were SARS-CoV-2 seropositive at baseline, limiting conclusions about previously exposed vaccinees. The whole spike protein was spanned by vaccine-associated CD4 TCRs, and dominant responses were seen in regions 160-218 and 743-854. No day 14 peak-response samples were available, so repertoires were characterized only after the peak T cell response. The 56-69-year group was small, and its depth increase did not reach significance, likely because of low power. After two AZD1222 doses, both the breadth and the depth of spike-specific TCRs were significantly higher than at day 0 and than in MenACWY recipients. Participants were mostly white British and included more females than males, and it was suggested by the authors that clonal diversity may have been underestimated. Epitopes outside the regions mutated in the B.1.351 and B.1.1.7 variants were reportedly recognized by nearly half of the unique spike-specific TCRs.

A few counts support this clone. Its antigen remains unidentified. No much larger clone is present one base from it, and per-base qualities are unavailable. The CDR3 regions of human TCRbeta chains were subjected to immunosequencing. Regarding the original processing steps: TCRs in the repertoires were compared against a reference library of SARS-CoV-2-specific TCRs that had been generated with the MIRA antigen-specificity platform. Breadth was defined as the fraction of unique TCRs that were SARS-CoV-2-associated, and depth was defined as the fraction of total T cells that were SARS-CoV-2-associated. Using the MIRA data, each spike-specific TCR was mapped to the spike region that the TCR reacts to and placed in a CD4 or CD8 class. Log10-transformed breadth and depth values were compared by one-way ANOVA with Sidak's multiple comparisons tests. In its TCRdb copy, this immuneACCESS table keeps in-frame sequences only and misses some clones. Where compared with another copy, unresolved V genes explain less than half of these, and the others have no known cause. From that table come the V and J calls and clone size; the DNA was used to work out D and trimming. The table for this sample lists approximately 90,000 clones; just over 85% of them were counted only once. The ten largest clones add up to about 8% of the sample.

The germline V gene supplies CDR1 SGHTA and CDR2 FQGNSA. CDR3 length: 15 amino acids, cysteine to phenylalanine. Here the CDR3 DNA is all that survives: 45 bases in frame from base 1. Ends trimmed: V by 3 bases, J by 3 bases; bases unmatched to a gene: 3. The time point label here, explained by the study, means: baseline before first vaccination. Samples from vaccinated people were obtained from the UK trials COV001 and COV002, which included a single-blind randomized controlled phase 2/3 trial of AZD1222 (ChAdOx1 nCoV-19) in healthy adults. For TCRbeta chain sequencing, PBMC samples were collected from trial participants at day 0 and at day 28 after the second dose.

The V and J genes are TRBV7-2 and TRBJ2-1; a stretch of 9 junction bases matches TRBD2. This material consisted of peripheral blood, taken on day 0 of AZD1222 vaccination. This clonotype was obtained from an adult in good health. Here the CDR3 is given as CASSLASGNYNEQFF. The DNA is as follows: TGTGCCAGCAGCTTGGCTAGCGGGAACTACAATGAGCAGTTCTTC.